This note documents a single TCR beta chain sequence. A few counts support this clonotype. Its binding antigen is unknown. Per-base quality was not reported, and no clone a single base away is much larger than it. The CDR3 sequence holds 15 residues, the cysteine and phenylalanine included. CDR3 DNA is the only sequence kept; it has 45 bases, read in frame from the first base. As encoded in the germline V gene, CDR1 is SGHVS while CDR2 is FQNEAQ. The data derive from a study of blood T cells in healthy people across ages (dated by TCRdb to 2015 to 2017). Study-level background: In model experiments, template switching captured roughly one uniquely barcoded TCR beta cDNA molecule for every two T cells. For two donors (one aged 18 to 29 and one aged 80 or older), the study analyzed two additional independent replicas of 1 million unique cDNA reads from the same blood draw. Four age groups were formed from the donors: young (average around 15 years), middle-aged (approximately 40), aged (over 55) and long-lived (around 82). To track age-related changes in TCR beta repertoire diversity, the study relied on deep sequencing normalized with unique cDNA molecular identifiers. To avoid experimental bias, donors of different ages were randomly spread across the sequencing lanes. Study-level results and caveats: The long-lived group showed more naive CD4+ T cells, fewer expanded clones and increased TCR diversity than the aged group, suggesting age selection. Total diversity estimates from one million sequenced T cells were considered lower bounds and underestimates. The CMV infection status of donors was not known, potentially confounding age-related changes in expanded clonotypes. There was a strong correlation between observed TCR beta diversity and the percentage of naive T cells measured by flow cytometry. As age increased, observed TCR beta diversity per million T cells dropped in a roughly linear way, and a significant reduction was already evident by age approximately 40. Conclusive comparison of naive and antigen-experienced compartments was prevented by the profiling of bulk unsorted PBMCs.

Library preparation was by 5' RACE. This sample was sequenced with an Illumina HiSeq 2500. The second PCR ran for roughly 7 to 11 cycles and used a J-beta primer mix along with a sample-barcoded 5' primer. Each TCR beta cDNA molecule received a unique molecular identifier from a template-switch 5' adaptor carrying 12 random nucleotides. Each sample yielded at least 2.5 million CDR3-containing paired-end reads. The Mint cDNA synthesis kit, primed by a TRBC-specific oligonucleotide, was used to synthesize first-strand cDNA from all RNA. After uracil-DNA glycosylase treatment, a first 18-cycle PCR used universal primers M1SS and BC2_uni_R on all cDNA. Processing in the source paper ran as follows. Each sample was normalized by randomly selecting 1 million high-quality reads, each carrying a distinct molecular identifier. Reads with shared molecular identifiers were discarded instead of being binned into consensus sequences. CDR3 identification, clonotype clustering and error correction used MiTCR with a Q25 quality threshold and the strictest error-elimination algorithm. A nonparametric unseen species model with Euler transformation was used to estimate lower-bound total TCR beta diversity. The public reads were quality trimmed at Q25 with fastp and then assembled into clones with MiXCR by TCRdb, keeping productive beta chains. When rows share a CDR3 protein, they turn into one entry using the most common DNA and genes. None of the V and J calls come from the authors' own analysis; TCRdb made them. The table for this sample lists some 750,000 distinct CDR3 sequences; 22% of them were counted only once. The top ten hold about 22% of the sample.

The donors were roughly 40 Caucasian individuals from Russia, aged roughly 6 to 90 years, who were systemically healthy. About 9.8 milliliters of peripheral blood were drawn from each donor into EDTA-treated Vacutainer tubes. Ficoll-Paque density-gradient centrifugation was used to isolate PBMCs, with at least 6.5 million per sample. Total RNA, at least 6 micrograms per sample, was extracted from PBMCs with Trizol reagent. Naive CD45RAhigh/CD27high T cell percentages were measured by flow cytometry on a PBMC aliquot from every donor. The receptor was derived from a man between 65 and 80 years old in good health. The chain employs TRBV7-8 and TRBJ2-5; 10 central nucleotides agree with TRBD2. The DNA end is more similar to TRBJ2-7, so the J call may be wrong. Sequenced sample: blood. Read as DNA, the sequence is TGTGCCAGCAGCTTAGAACTAGCGGGGAGCTACGAGCAGTACTTC. This encodes CASSLELAGSYEQYF.